A selection of T cell receptor beta chains follows, all from one sample in a study of T cell repertoires in cytomegalovirus infection. TCRdb recomputed calls from the reads with MiXCR, one row per CDR3 protein. Altogether 680,000 or so distinct CDR3 sequences are present, roughly a third being singletons, with the ten largest covering under 3.5%. The sample taken for sequencing was PBMCs. These receptor sequences come from a human donor in good health (CMV status not recorded). Some clones in this sample may be carry-over from other donors' samples. The CDR3 runs from the conserved cysteine through the conserved F or W. The order of the fields is CDR3 protein, CDR3 DNA, D gene, V gene, J gene, clone size. D genes are given only for firm matches. Expanded clones get a size class; other rows say once, few or many, or leave the size out.

CATTRDQREPQHF	TGTGCCACCACCCGGGACCAAAGGGAGCCCCAGCATTTT	.	TRBV10-3	TRBJ1-5	.
CASSSFREGYTF	TGTGCCAGCAGCAGCTTCCGCGAGGGCTACACCTTC	.	TRBV7-9	TRBJ1-2	.
CASSRGGGGQPQHF	TGTGCCAGCAGCCGGGGGGGAGGGGGTCAGCCCCAGCATTTT	.	TRBV12-3/TRBV12-4	TRBJ1-5	.
CASKHRALVGEQYF	TGTGCCAGCAAGCACAGGGCTTTGGTCGGCGAGCAGTACTTC	.	TRBV12-3/TRBV12-4	TRBJ2-7	.
CASSLAEGHPNTGELFF	TGTGCCAGCAGCTTAGCGGAGGGACACCCGAACACCGGGGAGCTGTTTTTT	.	TRBV7-6	TRBJ2-2	many
CASSLIVGLNTEAFF	TGTGCCAGCAGCTTAATAGTAGGGCTGAACACTGAAGCTTTCTTT	.	TRBV7-2	TRBJ1-1	many
CSVLEAGNTEAFF	TGCAGCGTCCTAGAGGCCGGTAACACTGAAGCTTTCTTT	.	TRBV29-1	TRBJ1-1	few
CASSSGAGGDYEQYF	TGTGCCAGCAGTTCAGGAGCAGGGGGAGATTACGAGCAGTACTTC	TRBD1	TRBV27	TRBJ2-7	.
CASSPSRKGMNTEAFF	TGTGCCAGCAGCCCAAGCCGTAAAGGGATGAACACTGAAGCTTTCTTT	.	TRBV7-8	TRBJ1-1	many
CASSPGWQGPDSPLHF	TGTGCCAGCAGTCCAGGGTGGCAGGGGCCCGATTCACCCCTCCACTTT	.	TRBV11-2	TRBJ1-6	.
CASSGLAGGNEQFF	TGTGCCAGCAGTGGACTAGCGGGGGGTAATGAGCAGTTCTTC	TRBD2	TRBV27	TRBJ2-1	.
CASSASTGPNSPLHF	TGTGCCAGCAGCGCATCCACAGGGCCCAATTCACCCCTCCACTTT	.	TRBV11-2	TRBJ1-6	.
CASSLGGPTNGYTF	TGTGCCAGCAGTTTAGGGGGACCGACCAACGGCTACACCTTC	.	TRBV12-3/TRBV12-4	TRBJ1-2	.
CASGLVQPTSTDTQYF	TGTGCTAGTGGTTTGGTCCAGCCGACTAGCACAGATACGCAGTATTTT	.	TRBV12-5	TRBJ2-3	few
CASSLAGTGEEAFF	TGTGCCAGCAGCTTAGCGGGTACCGGGGAAGAAGCTTTCTTT	.	TRBV7-9	TRBJ1-1	few
CASSPHVLARSSYNEQFF	TGTGCCAGCAGCCCCCACGTACTAGCGAGGAGCTCCTACAATGAGCAGTTCTTC	TRBD2	TRBV11-2	TRBJ2-1	.
CSARGDTVLNEQFF	TGCAGTGCCCGGGGGGATACCGTGCTTAATGAGCAGTTCTTC	TRBD2	TRBV20-1	TRBJ2-1	.
CASSSRANSYEQYF	TGTGCCAGCAGTTCACGGGCCAACTCCTACGAGCAGTACTTC	.	TRBV27	TRBJ2-7	few
CASSYSVRAGNQPQHF	TGTGCCAGCAGTTACTCGGTCAGGGCCGGCAATCAGCCCCAGCATTTT	.	TRBV6-5	TRBJ1-5	.
CASSLDRGHGYTF	TGTGCCAGCAGTCTCGACAGGGGACATGGCTACACCTTC	TRBD1	TRBV2	TRBJ1-2	.
CSARDRRLALFEQYF	TGCAGTGCTAGAGATAGGCGACTAGCCCTCTTCGAGCAGTACTTC	TRBD2	TRBV20-1	TRBJ2-7	.
CASSRPNRQETQYF	TGTGCCAGCAGCCGCCCCAACCGCCAAGAGACCCAGTACTTC	.	TRBV6-5	TRBJ2-5	.
CASERTDTYNEQFF	TGTGCCAGTGAACGGACGGATACCTACAATGAGCAGTTCTTC	.	TRBV28	TRBJ2-1	.
CATSDSWSQETQYF	TGTGCCACCAGTGATTCATGGTCACAAGAGACCCAGTACTTC	.	TRBV24-1	TRBJ2-5	.
CAIRVVAGGPNNEQFF	TGTGCCATCAGGGTAGTAGCGGGAGGGCCGAACAATGAGCAGTTCTTC	TRBD2	TRBV10-3	TRBJ2-1	.
CASSEPGQGVNTGELFF	TGTGCCAGCAGTGAACCGGGACAGGGTGTTAACACCGGGGAGCTGTTTTTT	TRBD1	TRBV2	TRBJ2-2	.
CASSLVSQSRAEAGEAFF	TGTGCCAGCAGCTTAGTATCCCAAAGCAGGGCAGAAGCGGGTGAAGCTTTCTTT	.	TRBV7-9	TRBJ1-1	.
CASGGTGSSTF	TGTGCCAGCGGAGGGACAGGGAGCAGCACCTTC	TRBD1	TRBV25-1	TRBJ1-2	.
CASSLVWRASTDTQYF	TGTGCCAGCAGCTTGGTATGGCGGGCTTCTACAGATACGCAGTATTTT	.	TRBV5-5	TRBJ2-3	once
CASSSPGSSYEQYF	TGTGCCAGCAGCTCCCCCGGGAGCTCCTACGAGCAGTACTTC	.	TRBV7-6	TRBJ2-7	many
CASSVGGSSTNEKLFF	TGTGCCAGCAGTGTGGGGGGCTCGTCAACTAATGAAAAACTGTTTTTT	.	TRBV12-3/TRBV12-4	TRBJ1-4	.
CASSSGTTQYF	TGTGCCAGCAGCTCTGGGACGACCCAGTACTTC	.	TRBV6-2/TRBV6-3	TRBJ2-5	.
CASSYSAGTVREQYF	TGTGCCAGCAGTTACTCAGCAGGGACCGTTCGCGAGCAGTACTTC	.	TRBV6-5	TRBJ2-7	.
CASRPGQGDHDTQYF	TGTGCCAGCAGGCCGGGACAGGGGGACCATGATACGCAGTATTTT	TRBD1	TRBV28	TRBJ2-3	.
CASSGTRTGTTIYF	TGTGCCAGCAGCGGGACAAGGACTGGAACCACCATATATTTT	.	TRBV12-3/TRBV12-4	TRBJ1-3	.
CASRHLGSYEQYF	TGTGCCAGCAGACACCTAGGGTCCTACGAGCAGTACTTC	.	TRBV5-4	TRBJ2-7	.
CASSLSGGLWEQYF	TGTGCCAGCAGTTTATCGGGGGGTTTGTGGGAGCAGTACTTC	.	TRBV27	TRBJ2-7	.
CASSQRQGAFGEQFF	TGTGCCAGCAGTCAAAGACAGGGGGCGTTTGGAGAGCAGTTCTTC	TRBD1	TRBV12-3/TRBV12-4	TRBJ2-1	.
CASRLQGAGYGYTF	TGTGCCAGCAGGTTACAGGGGGCGGGGTATGGCTACACCTTC	TRBD1	TRBV27	TRBJ1-2	few
CASSPNRDSPLHF	TGTGCCAGCAGCCCCAACAGGGATTCACCCCTCCACTTT	.	TRBV5-3	TRBJ1-6	.
CDISPGTIYEQYF	TGTGACATCTCTCCCGGGACTATCTACGAGCAGTACTTC	TRBD2	TRBV10-3	TRBJ2-7	.
CASSLVQASGTRSQETQYF	TGTGCCAGCAGCTTAGTGCAGGCTAGCGGGACCCGCTCCCAAGAGACCCAGTACTTC	TRBD2	TRBV7-2	TRBJ2-5	many
CASSLSLGRQGKVSGANVLTF	TGTGCCAGCAGTTTATCATTGGGTCGGCAGGGTAAGGTCTCTGGGGCCAACGTCCTGACTTTC	.	TRBV27	TRBJ2-6	few
CASSLWPGPLNYGYTF	TGTGCCAGCAGTTTGTGGCCGGGACCCCTTAACTATGGCTACACCTTC	.	TRBV28	TRBJ1-2	few
CSARTGVAKNIQYF	TGCAGTGCGCGGACAGGGGTAGCCAAAAACATTCAGTACTTC	TRBD1	TRBV20-1	TRBJ2-4	.